This paragraph reports one T cell receptor (beta chain). This CDR3 has 13 residues. V lost 7 bases, J lost 9 bases, and 9 bases stayed unmatched. CDR1 and CDR2 (germline): MNHEY, SVGAGI. The data derive from a study of technical replicates of blood from several donors. Sequencing was performed with immunoSEQ multiplex PCR; in TCRdb, only in-frame clones are kept and a portion is missing. The table includes 80,000 or so clones, 94% detected once. The sequenced material came from T cells isolated from PBMCs. The chain has TRBV6-5 and TRBJ2-5; 9 bases are shared with TRBD1. The clonotype was recovered from a human donor in good health. The CDR3 region is CASTYGQGKAQYF. The CDR3 DNA reads as TGTGCCAGCACCTACGGACAGGGGAAAGCCCAGTACTTC.